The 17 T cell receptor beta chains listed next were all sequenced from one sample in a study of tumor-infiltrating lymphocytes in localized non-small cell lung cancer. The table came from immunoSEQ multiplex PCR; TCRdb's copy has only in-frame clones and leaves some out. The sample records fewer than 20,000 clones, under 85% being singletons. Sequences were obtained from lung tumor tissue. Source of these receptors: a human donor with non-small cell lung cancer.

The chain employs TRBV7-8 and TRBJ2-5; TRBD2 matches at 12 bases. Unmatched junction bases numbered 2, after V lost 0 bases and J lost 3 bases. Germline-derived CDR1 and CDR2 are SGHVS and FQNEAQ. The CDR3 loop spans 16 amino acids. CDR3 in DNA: TGTGCCAGCAGCTTAGCCAGACTAGCGGGAGAAGAGACCCAGTACTTC. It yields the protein CASSLARLAGEETQYF.

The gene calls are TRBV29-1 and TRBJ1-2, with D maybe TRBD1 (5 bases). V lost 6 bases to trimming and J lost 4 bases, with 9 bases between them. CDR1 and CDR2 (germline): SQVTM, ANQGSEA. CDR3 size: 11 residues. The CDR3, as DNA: TGCAGCGTGGCCCAGGGCTATGGCTACACCTTC. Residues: CSVAQGYGYTF.

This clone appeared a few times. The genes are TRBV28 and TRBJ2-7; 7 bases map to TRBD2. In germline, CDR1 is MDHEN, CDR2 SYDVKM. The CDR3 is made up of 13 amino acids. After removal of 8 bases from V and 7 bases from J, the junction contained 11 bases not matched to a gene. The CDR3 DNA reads TGTGCCAGCTTGGGGCTCCCCGGGGGGGAGCAGTACTTC. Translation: CASLGLPGGEQYF.

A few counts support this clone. The chain's CDR3 is CASSRPPDYEQYF. Here the CDR3 DNA reads TGTGCCAGCAGTCGACCCCCTGATTACGAGCAGTACTTC. V usage is TRBV27 and J usage is TRBJ2-7; D unclear. This CDR3 region has 13 residues. With 5 bases removed from V and 4 bases from J, the gap between germline ends came to 12 bases. Per the germline V gene, CDR1 is MNHEY and CDR2 is SMNVEV (reference sequence).

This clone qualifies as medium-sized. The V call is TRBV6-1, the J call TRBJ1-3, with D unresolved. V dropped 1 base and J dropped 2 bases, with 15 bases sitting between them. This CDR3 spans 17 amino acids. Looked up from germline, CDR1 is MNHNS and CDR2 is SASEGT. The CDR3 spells CASSEVGGSRAGNTIYF. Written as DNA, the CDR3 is TGTGCCAGCAGTGAAGTAGGAGGGAGTCGGGCTGGAAACACCATATATTTT.

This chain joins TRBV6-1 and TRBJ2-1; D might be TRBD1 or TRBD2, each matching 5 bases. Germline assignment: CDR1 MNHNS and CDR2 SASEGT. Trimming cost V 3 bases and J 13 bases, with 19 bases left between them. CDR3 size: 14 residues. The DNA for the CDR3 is TGTGCCAGCAGTGAGGGCGCGATGAGGGGTTCCCAGTTCTTC. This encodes CASSEGAMRGSQFF.

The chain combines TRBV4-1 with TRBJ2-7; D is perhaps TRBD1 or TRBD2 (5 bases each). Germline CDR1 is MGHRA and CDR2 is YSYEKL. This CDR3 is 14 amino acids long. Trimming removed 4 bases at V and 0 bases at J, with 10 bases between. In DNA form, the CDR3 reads TGCGCCAGCAGCCGAGGGGTCAGCTCCTACGAGCAGTACTTC. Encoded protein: CASSRGVSSYEQYF.

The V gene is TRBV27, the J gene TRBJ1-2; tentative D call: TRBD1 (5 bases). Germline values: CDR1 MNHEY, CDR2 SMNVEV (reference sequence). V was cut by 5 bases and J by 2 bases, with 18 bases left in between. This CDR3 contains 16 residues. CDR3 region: CASSADRDQRNYGYTF. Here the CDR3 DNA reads TGTGCCAGCAGTGCCGACCGGGACCAGAGAAACTATGGCTACACCTTC.

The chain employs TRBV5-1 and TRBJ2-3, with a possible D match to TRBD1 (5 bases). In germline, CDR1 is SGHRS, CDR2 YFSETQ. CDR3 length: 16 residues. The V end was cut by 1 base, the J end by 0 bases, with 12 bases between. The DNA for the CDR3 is TGCGCCAGCAGCTTGCTACGACAGTTTAGCACAGATACGCAGTATTTT. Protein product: CASSLLRQFSTDTQYF.

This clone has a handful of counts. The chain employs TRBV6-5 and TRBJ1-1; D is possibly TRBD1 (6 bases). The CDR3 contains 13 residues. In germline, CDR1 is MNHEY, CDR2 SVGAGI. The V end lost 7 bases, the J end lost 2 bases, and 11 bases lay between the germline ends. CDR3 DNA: TGTGCCAGCATAGACAGGTTCAACACTGAAGCTTTCTTT. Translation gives CASIDRFNTEAFF.

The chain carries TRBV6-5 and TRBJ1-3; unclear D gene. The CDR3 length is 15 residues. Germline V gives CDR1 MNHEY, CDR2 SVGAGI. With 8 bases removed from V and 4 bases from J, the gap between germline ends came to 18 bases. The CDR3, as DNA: TGTGCCAGCGCTCTCACCCGAATCATGGGAAACACCATATATTTT. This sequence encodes CASALTRIMGNTIYF.

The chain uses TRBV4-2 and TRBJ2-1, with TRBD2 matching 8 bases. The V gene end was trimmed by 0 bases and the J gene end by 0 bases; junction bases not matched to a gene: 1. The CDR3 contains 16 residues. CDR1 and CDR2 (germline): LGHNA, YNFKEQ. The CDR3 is CASSQDLAGSYNEQFF. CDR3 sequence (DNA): TGTGCCAGCAGCCAAGATCTAGCGGGCTCCTACAATGAGCAGTTCTTC.

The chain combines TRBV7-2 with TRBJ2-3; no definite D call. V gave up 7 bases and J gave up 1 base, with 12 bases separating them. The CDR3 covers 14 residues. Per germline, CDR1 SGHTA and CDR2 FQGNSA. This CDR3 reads CASTTTGGTDTQYF. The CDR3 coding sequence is TGTGCCAGCACCACCACGGGCGGCACAGATACGCAGTATTTT.

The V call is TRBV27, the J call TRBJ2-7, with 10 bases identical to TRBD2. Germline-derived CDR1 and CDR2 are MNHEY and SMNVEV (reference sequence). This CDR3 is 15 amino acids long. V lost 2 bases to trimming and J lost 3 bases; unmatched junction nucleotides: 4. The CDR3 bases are TGTGCCAGCAGTTTAACCCTAGCGGGGGACTACGAGCAGTACTTC. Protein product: CASSLTLAGDYEQYF.

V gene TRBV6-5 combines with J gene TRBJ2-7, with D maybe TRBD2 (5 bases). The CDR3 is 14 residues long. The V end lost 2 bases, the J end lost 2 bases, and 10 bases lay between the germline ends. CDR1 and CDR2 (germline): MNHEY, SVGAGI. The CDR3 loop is CASSYVEGAYEQYF. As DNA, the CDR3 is TGTGCCAGCAGTTACGTCGAGGGCGCCTACGAGCAGTACTTC.

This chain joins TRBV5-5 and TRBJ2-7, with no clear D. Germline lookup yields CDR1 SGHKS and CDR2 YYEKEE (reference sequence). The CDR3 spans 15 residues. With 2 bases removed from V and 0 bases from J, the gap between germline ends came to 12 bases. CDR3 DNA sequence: TGTGCCAGCAGCTTAACTGGGGATTCCTCCTACGAGCAGTACTTC. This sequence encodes CASSLTGDSSYEQYF. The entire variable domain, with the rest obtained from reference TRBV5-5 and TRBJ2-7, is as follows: DAGVTQSPTHLIKTRGQQVTLRCSPISGHKSVSWYQQVLGQGPQFIFQYYEKEERGRGNFPDRFSARQFPNYSSELNVNALLLGDSALYLCASSLTGDSSYEQYFGPGTRLTVT.

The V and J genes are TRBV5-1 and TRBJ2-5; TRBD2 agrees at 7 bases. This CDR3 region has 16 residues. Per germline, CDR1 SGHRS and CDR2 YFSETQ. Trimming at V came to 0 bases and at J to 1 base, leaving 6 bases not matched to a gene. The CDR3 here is CASSLEVGGSQETQYF. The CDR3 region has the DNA TGCGCCAGCAGCTTGGAAGTGGGAGGGAGCCAAGAGACCCAGTACTTC.